This TCR beta chain was observed in a study of blood T cell repertoires in COVID-19. After removal of 8 bases from V and 6 bases from J, the junction contained 10 bases not matched to a gene. This CDR3 has 14 residues. Germline V CDR1 and CDR2: SGHAT, FQNNGV. Libraries were prepared by immunoSEQ multiplex PCR; TCRdb keeps only in-frame clonotypes and omits some of them. The sample lists hundreds of thousands of clones, approximately 91% occurring once. The sequence was collected from a woman aged 18-29 years who had been exposed to COVID-19. The sample taken for sequencing was PBMCs or T cells enriched from blood (not recorded which). V gene TRBV11-2 combines with J gene TRBJ2-7; TRBD2 matches at 10 bases. This CDR3 reads CASVITSGVLEQYF. The CDR3 DNA is TGTGCCAGCGTAATAACTAGCGGGGTCCTCGAGCAGTACTTC.